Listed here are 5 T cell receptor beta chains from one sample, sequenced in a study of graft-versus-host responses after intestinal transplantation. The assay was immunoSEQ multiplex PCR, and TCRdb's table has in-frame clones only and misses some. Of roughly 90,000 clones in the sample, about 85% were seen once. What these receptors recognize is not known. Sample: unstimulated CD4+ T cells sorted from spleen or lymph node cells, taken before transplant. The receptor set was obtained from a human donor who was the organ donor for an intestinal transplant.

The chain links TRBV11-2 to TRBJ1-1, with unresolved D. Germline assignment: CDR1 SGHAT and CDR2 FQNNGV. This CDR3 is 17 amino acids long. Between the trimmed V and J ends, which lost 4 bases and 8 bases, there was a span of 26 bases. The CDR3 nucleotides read TGTGCCAGCAGCTGGGGAGGAAGAGGTGGGCCGGTAGACGAAGCTTTCTTT. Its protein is CASSWGGRGGPVDEAFF.

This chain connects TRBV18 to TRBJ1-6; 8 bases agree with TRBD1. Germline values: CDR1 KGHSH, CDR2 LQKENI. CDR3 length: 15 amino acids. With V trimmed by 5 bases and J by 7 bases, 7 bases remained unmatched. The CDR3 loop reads CASSKDRDTNSPLHF. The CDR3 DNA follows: TGTGCCAGCTCAAAGGACAGGGACACCAATTCACCCCTCCACTTT.

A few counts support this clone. The CDR3 loop reads CASSPHGQGNTIYF. CDR3 in DNA: TGTGCCAGCAGTCCCCACGGACAGGGTAACACCATATATTTT. This sequence joins TRBV6-1 and TRBJ1-3, with 8 bases aligning to TRBD1. This CDR3 is built from 14 residues. The V and J ends lost 5 bases and 7 bases, in that order; junction bases with no gene match: 7. Germline V gene data show CDR1 as MNHNS and CDR2 as SASEGT.

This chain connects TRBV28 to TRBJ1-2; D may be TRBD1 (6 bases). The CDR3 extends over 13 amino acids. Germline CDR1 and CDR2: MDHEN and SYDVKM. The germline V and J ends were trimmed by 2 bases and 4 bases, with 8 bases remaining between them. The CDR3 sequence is CASSLPGAYGYTF. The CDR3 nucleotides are TGTGCCAGCAGTTTACCAGGGGCCTATGGCTACACCTTC.

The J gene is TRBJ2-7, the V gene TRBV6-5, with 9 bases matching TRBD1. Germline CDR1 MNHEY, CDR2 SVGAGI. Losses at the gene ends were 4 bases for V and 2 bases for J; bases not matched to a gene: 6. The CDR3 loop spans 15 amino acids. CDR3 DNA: TGTGCCAGCAGTTTCGGGACAGGGAACCCCTACGAGCAGTACTTC. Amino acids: CASSFGTGNPYEQYF.